Listed below are T cell receptor beta chains from one sample, sequenced in a study of blood T cell repertoires in COVID-19. Sequencing used immunoSEQ multiplex PCR; TCRdb keeps in-frame clones, though not all of them. Counted here are roughly 100,000 clones, 75% to 85% occurring once; the ten biggest clones make up around 5%. Material for sequencing was peripheral blood. These receptors were collected from an elderly man with COVID-19, enrolled during active disease. The CDR3 runs from the conserved cysteine through the conserved F or W. Each record gives: CDR3 length, J gene, clone size, V gene, D gene, CDR3 DNA, CDR3 protein. A D gene is named only where the DNA matches it firmly. Clone size is stated in some rows and not others, as once, few, many or a class when expanded.

>15|TRBJ1-2|.|TRBV9|.
TGTGCCAGCAGCCCCCAGGTAGTCCCTAACTATGGCTACACCTTC
CASSPQVVPNYGYTF
>14|TRBJ2-7|.|TRBV27|.
TGTGCCCTAAACGACAGGCGTCGCACCTACGAGCAGTACTTC
CALNDRRRTYEQYF
>15|TRBJ1-2|.|TRBV6-8|TRBD1
TGTGCCAGCAGTTACTGTACCGGGACAGGGTGCCCTAGGACCTTC
CASSYCTGTGCPRTF
>12|TRBJ2-7|many|TRBV12-3/TRBV12-4|.
TGTGCCAGCAGTCTTGCAGGGCACGAGCAGTACTTC
CASSLAGHEQYF
>16|TRBJ2-5|.|TRBV4-2|TRBD2
TGTGCCAGCAGCCCTGGACTAGCGGGAGCCCAAGAGACCCAGTACTTC
CASSPGLAGAQETQYF
>20|TRBJ1-5|.|TRBV6-9|.
TGTGCCAGCAGCCACGTACTATCAAACCCCCAGGGCACTCGCAATCAGCCCCAGCATTTT
CASSHVLSNPQGTRNQPQHF
>14|TRBJ2-3|.|TRBV5-1|.
TGCGCCAGCAGCTTGGAATCTAGCGTAGATACGCAGTATTTT
CASSLESSVDTQYF
>15|TRBJ1-5|.|TRBV4-2|TRBD1
TGTGCCAGCAGCCACCCGGGACAGGGGATTCAGCCCCAGCATTTT
CASSHPGQGIQPQHF
>15|TRBJ2-3|.|TRBV5-1|TRBD2
TGCGCCAGCAGCTTGCGATGGGGGGGTATAGATACGCAGTATTTT
CASSLRWGGIDTQYF
>14|TRBJ2-1|.|TRBV19|TRBD2
TGTGCCAGCCGTACACTAGCGGGGGACAATGAGCAGTTCTTC
CASRTLAGDNEQFF